This T cell receptor beta chain was identified in a study of T cell repertoires in cytomegalovirus infection. Overall study: An indication of both CMV infection and matching HLA type came from public TCR beta signatures.

Overall study findings and caveats: Identification of carriers of CMV plus the relevant HLA was achieved through cumulative public TCR beta family frequency. CMV-specific HLA-C-restricted TCR beta clonotypes dominated the ex vivo response.

TCRdb called the reads again in MiXCR, with one record for every CDR3 protein. This sample has around 900,000 distinct CDR3 sequences, with 30% to 40% found just once. In its sample, this clonotype was seen a few times. Its specificity is unknown. Sequence at one end of the junction differs from germline and may be a read error. Germline V gene sequence: CDR1 SGHVS, CDR2 FNYEAQ. The CDR3 totals 17 residues. The specimen comprised cultured CD8+ T cells from PBMCs, sampled from culture after CMV antigen stimulation. This clonotype originated in a human donor in good health (CMV status not recorded). Some clones in this sample may be carry-over from other donors' samples. This chain joins TRBV7-6 and TRBJ2-3; D is uncertain. The CDR3 region is CASSLSTVSGSTDTQYF. The CDR3 DNA is TGTGCTAGCAGCTTATCTACAGTGTCGGGTAGCACAGATACGCAGTATTTT. Full variable domain (remainder filled in from reference TRBV7-6 and TRBJ2-3): GAGVSQSPRYKVTKRGQDVALRCDPISGHVSLYWYRQALGQGPEFLTYFNYEAQQDKSGLPNDRFSAERPEGSISTLTIQRTEQRDSAMYRCASSLSTVSGSTDTQYFGPGTRLTVL.